This T cell receptor beta chain was found in a study of regulatory T cells in long-lasting Graves disease. Investigators prepared the TCR beta libraries by applying iRepertoire HTBI primers and Arm-PCR of CDR3 regions. One entry per CDR3 protein results from TCRdb running MiXCR on the multiplex PCR reads. The sample includes a few hundred thousand distinct CDR3 sequences, less than 25% seen only once; the top ten take 10% to 15%. The CDR3 has 15 amino acids. Unmatched junction bases numbered 5, after V lost 4 bases and J lost 0 bases. The germline V gene has CDR1 MNHNS and CDR2 SASEGT. Specified time point: persistent/refractory GD, antithyroid drugs over 5 years with positive TRAb. PBMC RNA was the source of the TCR library. Study-wide results and limits: Persistent Graves' patients showed a TCR diversity that was lower than that of newly diagnosed ones. Favored gene segments in persistent disease were TRBV28, TRBJ1-2 and TRBJ2-5.

For this clonotype: Its antigen is as yet unknown.

The sequenced sample was peripheral blood mononuclear cells (PBMCs), obtained when the disease was refractory, from a patient treated with antithyroid drugs. The V and J genes are TRBV6-1 and TRBJ1-1; 7 bases are a match to TRBD1. The TCR sequence derives from a female donor with Graves disease. In DNA, the CDR3 is TGTGCCAGCAGTGTTCACCAGGGGGTGAACACTGAAGCTTTCTTT. This translates into CASSVHQGVNTEAFF.